The rows below give T cell receptor beta chains drawn from one sample of a study of blood T cell repertoires in COVID-19. Sequenced by immunoSEQ multiplex PCR; TCRdb stores in-frame clones only, minus some. Of 89,000 or so clones listed, around 88% are singletons. Specimen: peripheral blood. The receptor set was obtained from a man aged 50 to 59 with active COVID-19. The CDR3 runs from the conserved cysteine through the conserved F or W. The D gene is left open where the match is weak. Expanded clones get a size class; other rows say once, few or many, or leave the size out.

j_call	v_call	clone_size	d_call	cdr3_aa	cdr3_nt
TRBJ1-6	TRBV5-1	few	TRBD1	CASSWGSGTAGMALHF	TGCGCCAGCAGCTGGGGCTCCGGGACAGCTGGCATGGCCCTCCACTTT
TRBJ2-7	TRBV29-1	.	TRBD1	CSAQTGIDYEQYF	TGCAGCGCTCAGACAGGGATCGACTACGAGCAGTACTTC
TRBJ1-1	TRBV3-1/TRBV3-2	.	.	CASSQGQVLNTEAFF	TGTGCCAGCAGCCAAGGACAGGTCTTGAACACTGAAGCTTTCTTT
TRBJ1-1	TRBV2	.	TRBD1	CASTWGTGGTEAFF	TGTGCCAGCACATGGGGGACAGGGGGCACTGAAGCTTTCTTT
TRBJ2-4	TRBV28	.	TRBD1	CASGRTGKNIQYF	TGTGCCAGCGGCCGGACAGGGAAAAACATTCAGTACTTC
TRBJ2-1	TRBV27	.	TRBD2	CASRPSGSGNEQFF	TGTGCCAGCAGGCCAAGCGGGAGTGGGAATGAGCAGTTCTTC
TRBJ1-2	TRBV29-1	once	.	CSAHVRGAYGYTF	TGCAGCGCCCATGTCAGGGGAGCCTATGGCTACACCTTC
TRBJ2-3	TRBV9	.	TRBD2	CASSAHEGAGGLWWTDTQYF	TGTGCCAGCAGCGCCCATGAGGGAGCGGGAGGCTTATGGTGGACAGATACGCAGTATTTT
TRBJ1-2	TRBV6-2/TRBV6-3	.	.	CASSPLGRSYGYTF	TGTGCCAGCAGCCCCTTGGGGAGAAGCTATGGCTACACCTTC
TRBJ1-5	TRBV20-1	.	.	CSAVDSQPQHF	TGCAGTGCTGTGGACAGCCAGCCCCAGCATTTT
TRBJ2-3	TRBV4-3	.	.	CASSQDIRVDTQYF	TGCGCCAGCAGCCAAGATATCAGGGTGGATACGCAGTATTTT
TRBJ2-7	TRBV20-1	.	TRBD2	CSASAAGEWGTYEQYF	TGCAGTGCCAGTGCGGCGGGAGAATGGGGAACCTACGAGCAGTACTTC
TRBJ2-7	TRBV6-5	.	.	CASSNNREGREQYF	TGTGCCAGCAGTAACAACAGGGAGGGTCGCGAGCAGTACTTC
TRBJ2-3	TRBV19	.	TRBD1	CASSPGTATDTQYF	TGTGCCAGTAGTCCCGGGACAGCCACAGATACGCAGTATTTT
TRBJ2-1	TRBV19	.	.	CASSIWAGSSNEQFF	TGTGCCAGTAGTATATGGGCGGGGTCTAGCAATGAGCAGTTCTTC
TRBJ1-3	TRBV28	.	.	CASTPLGGAAGNTIYF	TGTGCCAGCACCCCTTTGGGGGGTGCGGCTGGAAACACCATATATTTT
TRBJ2-7	TRBV6-2/TRBV6-3	.	TRBD2	CASSYSASGRGREQYF	TGTGCCAGCAGTTACTCGGCTAGCGGGAGGGGAAGGGAGCAGTACTTC
TRBJ2-7	TRBV7-7	.	TRBD1	CASAQGTASEQYF	TGTGCCAGCGCGCAGGGGACAGCCTCCGAGCAGTACTTC
TRBJ1-5	TRBV4-2	.	TRBD1	CASSQGQGGQPQHF	TGTGCCAGCAGCCAAGGACAGGGGGGTCAGCCCCAGCATTTT
TRBJ1-2	TRBV5-1	once	.	CASSWENVGRNGYTF	TGCGCCAGCAGCTGGGAAAATGTCGGGAGGAATGGCTACACCTTC
TRBJ2-7	TRBV5-6	.	TRBD1	CASSIGQGGYEQYF	TGTGCCAGCAGCATCGGACAGGGAGGATACGAGCAGTACTTC
TRBJ2-5	TRBV5-6	.	TRBD1	CASSLSVGQGYQETQYF	TGTGCCAGCAGCTTGTCGGTGGGACAGGGGTACCAAGAGACCCAGTACTTC
TRBJ1-2	TRBV6-5	.	TRBD1	CASSPGQDNYGYTF	TGTGCCAGCAGCCCGGGACAGGATAACTATGGCTACACCTTC
TRBJ1-5	TRBV5-6	.	.	CASSLDRRRNQPQHF	TGTGCCAGCAGCTTGGATCGCAGGCGAAATCAGCCCCAGCATTTT
TRBJ1-6	TRBV28	.	TRBD1	CASSTGESPLHF	TGTGCCAGCAGTACAGGGGAATCACCCCTCCACTTT
TRBJ2-1	TRBV5-4	.	.	CASSSGQPNEQFF	TGTGCCAGCAGCTCTGGACAGCCTAATGAGCAGTTCTTC
TRBJ1-1	TRBV18	.	TRBD1	CASSPDRVEAFF	TGTGCCAGCTCGCCGGACAGGGTTGAAGCTTTCTTT
TRBJ2-6	TRBV7-2	.	TRBD1	CASSRQGATSGANVLTF	TGTGCCAGCAGCAGACAGGGGGCAACCTCTGGGGCCAACGTCCTGACTTTC
TRBJ2-1	TRBV6-2/TRBV6-3	few	.	CASSSQGGSYNEQFF	TGTGCCAGCAGTTCTCAGGGGGGCTCCTACAATGAGCAGTTCTTC
TRBJ2-5	TRBV4-3	.	TRBD2	CASSPVGTSRETQYF	TGCGCCAGCAGCCCTGTGGGGACTAGCCGGGAGACCCAGTACTTC
TRBJ1-2	TRBV24-1	.	.	CATSDYAQGDLDGYTF	TGTGCCACCAGTGATTATGCTCAGGGCGATTTGGATGGCTACACCTTC
TRBJ2-7	TRBV11-2	.	.	CASSLSSYEQYF	TGTGCCAGCAGCCTAAGCTCCTACGAGCAGTACTTC
TRBJ2-3	TRBV3-1/TRBV3-2	.	TRBD2	CASSYIAGSGTDTQYF	TGTGCCAGCAGCTACATAGCGGGAAGCGGCACAGATACGCAGTATTTT
TRBJ2-1	TRBV30	.	TRBD2	CAWSLGTSGAGQDNEQFF	TGTGCCTGGAGCTTAGGGACTAGCGGAGCGGGACAGGACAATGAGCAGTTCTTC
TRBJ2-7	TRBV5-6	.	TRBD1	CASSSGGTYEQYF	TGTGCCAGCAGCTCAGGGGGAACGTACGAGCAGTACTTC
TRBJ1-1	TRBV9	.	TRBD1	CASSGTGGLGNTEAFF	TGTGCCAGCAGCGGTACAGGGGGGTTAGGGAACACTGAAGCTTTCTTT
TRBJ2-7	TRBV5-1	.	.	CASSSTSSYEQYF	TGCGCCAGCAGCTCGACTAGCTCCTACGAGCAGTACTTC